Below, 21 T cell receptor beta chains from the same sample are listed, as sequenced in a study of cytomegalovirus exposure and HLA in healthy donors. PCR involved 60 Vbeta and 13 Jbeta primers. Using immunoSEQ multiplex PCR, the repertoire was profiled, and TCRdb retains in-frame clones only, with some absent. The sample has about 200,000 clones, about 90% seen once. What was sequenced was PBMCs. Receptor source: a boy between 2 and 10 years old in good health and CMV-seronegative.

About this clone itself: One junction end does not reproduce the germline sequence, and a read error may be involved. V is TRBV2 and J is TRBJ1-5, with D maybe TRBD1 (5 bases). The CDR3 runs 14 residues. Germline V gene sequence: CDR1 SNHLY, CDR2 FYNNEI. The CDR3 sequence is CASGDQGSSQPQHF. CDR3 DNA sequence: TGTGCCAGCGGAGACCAGGGAAGCAGTCAGCCCCAGCATTTT.

The genes are TRBV7-9 and TRBJ2-7; perhaps TRBD1 as D (5 bases). CDR3 length: 15 residues. V was trimmed by 4 bases and J by 2 bases, leaving 15 bases between them. Germline CDR1 is SEHNR and CDR2 is FQNEAQ (reference sequence). The CDR3, as DNA: TGTGCCAGCAGCTCTTCAAGGGGCCTTACCTACGAGCAGTACTTC. Its translation is CASSSSRGLTYEQYF.

The chain has TRBV7-9 and TRBJ2-5; 15 bases are a match to TRBD2. V dropped 4 bases and J dropped 4; count of bases not matched to a gene: 10. Germline CDR1 reads SEHNR; CDR2 reads FQNEAQ (reference sequence). The CDR3 loop spans 18 amino acids. CDR3 residues: CASSSSRTSGGVGETQYF. Written as DNA, the CDR3 is TGTGCCAGCAGCTCAAGTCGGACTAGCGGGGGGGTGGGAGAGACCCAGTACTTC. The full variable domain, with the rest looked up from reference TRBV7-9 and TRBJ2-5, is DTGVSQNPRHKITKRGQNVTFRCDPISEHNRLYWYRQTLGQGPEFLTYFQNEAQLEKSRLLSDRFSAERPKGSFSTLEIQRTEQGDSAMYLCASSSSRTSGGVGETQYFGPGTRLLVL.

This clone was observed once. The V and J genes are TRBV6-5 and TRBJ2-7; possible D gene TRBD1, 5 bases. Trimming shortened V by 6 bases and J by 2 bases, and 14 bases separated the two germline ends. Germline loops: CDR1 MNHEY, CDR2 SVGAGI. CDR3 length: 14 amino acids. CDR3 residues: CASSRATGTYEQYF. CDR3 DNA sequence: TGTGCCAGCAGCCGCGCAACAGGAACCTACGAGCAGTACTTC.

The chain joins TRBV28 to TRBJ1-2; D remains ambiguous. V was shortened by 4 bases and J by 5 bases, with 11 bases between the two germline ends. CDR1 is MDHEN, CDR2 SYDVKM, per germline. CDR3 length: 13 residues. The CDR3 sequence is CASSSITVYGYTF. In DNA form, the CDR3 reads TGTGCCAGCAGTTCCATCACGGTATATGGCTACACCTTC.

This rearrangement joins TRBV14 to TRBJ2-7; D uncertain. This CDR3 comprises 14 residues. Germline V lookup: CDR1 SGHDN, CDR2 FVKESK. The germline V and J ends were trimmed by 6 bases and 4 bases, with 16 bases remaining between them. Here the CDR3 reads CASSLNTPRYEQYF. The CDR3 DNA reads TGTGCCAGCAGTCTGAACACGCCGAGGTACGAGCAGTACTTC. The full variable domain, completed using reference TRBV14 and TRBJ2-7, is EAGVTQFPSHSVIEKGQTVTLRCDPISGHDNLYWYRRVMGKEIKFLLHFVKESKQDESGMPNNRFLAERTGGTYSTLKVQPAELEDSGVYFCASSLNTPRYEQYFGPGTRLTVT.

The chain couples TRBV11-2 to TRBJ2-5, with 7 bases lining up with TRBD1. Germline loops: CDR1 SGHAT, CDR2 FQNNGV. This CDR3 is 16 amino acids long. After removal of 4 bases from V and 2 bases from J, the junction contained 10 bases not matched to a gene. The CDR3 coding sequence is TGTGCCAGCAGCTCCCACCGGGACAGAGAACAAGAGACCCAGTACTTC. This sequence encodes CASSSHRDREQETQYF.

The genes are TRBV5-1 and TRBJ2-2; tentatively, D is TRBD1 (6 bases). V was pared by 3 bases and J by 7 bases, with 16 bases between. The CDR3 consists of 15 residues. Germline assignment: CDR1 SGHRS and CDR2 YFSETQ. The CDR3 sequence is CASSSAGVASGELFF. CDR3 in DNA: TGCGCCAGCAGCTCGGCAGGGGTTGCGAGCGGGGAGCTGTTTTTT.

DNA for the CDR3: TGTGCCAGCAGCTCAGACAGGGAAAACTATGGCTACACCTTC. Protein sequence: CASSSDRENYGYTF. The chain recombines TRBV5-5 with TRBJ1-2, with 7 bases that match TRBD1. Germline CDR1 is SGHKS and CDR2 is YYEKEE (reference sequence). The length of the CDR3 is 14 residues. The trim removed 3 bases at V and 2 bases at J, leaving 4 bases unmatched.

This chain joins TRBV2 and TRBJ1-6; D may be TRBD1 (5 bases). The CDR3 loop spans 14 amino acids. The V and J ends lost 5 bases and 8 bases respectively, with 13 bases between them. The V gene's germline CDR1 is SNHLY and CDR2 FYNNEI. CDR3: CASSPGRWDSPLHF. Here the CDR3 DNA reads TGTGCCAGCAGTCCAGGGCGATGGGATTCACCCCTCCACTTT.

The chain has TRBV4-1 and TRBJ1-3; D gene ambiguous. Germline V gene sequence: CDR1 MGHRA, CDR2 YSYEKL. The CDR3 spans 18 residues. V was cut by 2 bases and J by 0 bases, with 17 bases left in between. The CDR3 sequence is CASSQPRPSGASGNTIYF. For the CDR3, the DNA is TGCGCCAGCAGCCAACCGAGACCTTCGGGTGCCTCTGGAAACACCATATATTTT.

This clone is a singleton in its sample. V is TRBV27 and J is TRBJ2-5; the D is unclear. The DNA matches TRBJ2-7 better at its end, which makes the J call doubtful. CDR3 length: 15 amino acids. Germline V lookup: CDR1 MNHEY, CDR2 SMNVEV (reference sequence). For the CDR3, the DNA is TGTGCCAGCAGTCCCCGACGATCAGTAAACTACGAGCAGTACTTC. This codes for CASSPRRSVNYEQYF.

Here the CDR3 DNA reads TGTGCCAGCAGCGCAGGGGGAGGAACGGTCACTGAAGCTTTCTTT. The encoded protein is CASSAGGGTVTEAFF. The chain is built from TRBV9 and TRBJ1-1, with 7 nucleotides matching TRBD1. The germline gives CDR1 SGDLS, CDR2 YYNGEE. This CDR3 spans 15 amino acids. V shed 3 bases and J 4 bases; nucleotides not matched to a gene: 9.

The V call is TRBV28, the J call TRBJ1-6, with 9 bases aligning to TRBD1. Germline assignment: CDR1 MDHEN and CDR2 SYDVKM. The junction had 6 bases not matched to a gene; V was cut back by 5 bases and J by 13 bases. The CDR3 sequence is 13 residues long. The CDR3 reads CASSTGTGSPLHF. CDR3 in DNA: TGTGCCAGCAGTACCGGGACAGGGTCCCCCCTCCACTTT.

This clone has only one observation. V and J are TRBV6-6 and TRBJ1-1; 7 bases are shared with TRBD1. CDR1 is MNHNY, CDR2 SVGAGI, per germline (reference sequence). The CDR3 totals 14 residues. Trimming cost V 8 bases and J 10 bases; bases outside gene matches: 16. The CDR3 sequence is CASSKGQDVVVAFF. CDR3 in DNA: TGTGCCAGCTCTAAAGGACAGGACGTGGTGGTAGCTTTCTTT.

The chain carries TRBV9 and TRBJ1-4, with no clear D. The V and J ends lost 0 bases and 8 bases respectively, with 17 bases between them. This CDR3 has 16 amino acids. In germline, CDR1 is SGDLS, CDR2 YYNGEE. CDR3 in amino acids: CASSVGSDVAWEKLFF. DNA of the CDR3: TGTGCCAGCAGCGTAGGGAGCGACGTAGCCTGGGAAAAACTGTTTTTT.

The chain recombines TRBV30 with TRBJ1-5; 7 nucleotides match TRBD1. The CDR3 extends over 13 amino acids. Germline CDR1 reads GTSNPN; CDR2 reads SVGIG (reference sequence). CDR3 nucleotide sequence: TGTGCTTATTCTCCAGGGGGTAGTCAGCCCCAGCATTTT. It translates to CAYSPGGSQPQHF.

The J gene is TRBJ2-7, the V gene TRBV28, with 11 bases matching TRBD1. The CDR3 has 15 amino acids. V lost 5 bases to trimming and J lost 5 bases; unmatched junction nucleotides: 8. Germline CDR1 and CDR2: MDHEN and SYDVKM. The CDR3 sequence is CASSVVGQGADEQYF. In DNA form, the CDR3 reads TGTGCCAGCAGTGTGGTAGGACAGGGGGCTGACGAGCAGTACTTC. The full variable domain, rest sourced from reference TRBV28 and TRBJ2-7, is DVKVTQSSRYLVKRTGEKVFLECVQDMDHENMFWYRQDPGLGLRLIYFSYDVKMKEKGDIPEGYSVSREKKERFSLILESASTNQTSMYLCASSVVGQGADEQYFGPGTRLTVT.

The V and J genes are TRBV30 and TRBJ1-2, with D perhaps TRBD1 (6 bases). The CDR3 runs 12 residues. V shed 4 bases and J shed 2 bases, with 8 bases lying between them. Germline V lookup: CDR1 GTSNPN, CDR2 SVGIG (reference sequence). The CDR3 DNA is TGTGCCTGGACGGGGGGCAACTATGGCTACACCTTC. It codes for CAWTGGNYGYTF.

CDR3 loop: CASSSGLAGGGNTDTQYF. DNA of the CDR3: TGTGCCAGCAGCTCGGGACTAGCGGGAGGAGGGAACACAGATACGCAGTATTTT. The rearrangement joins TRBV5-4 to TRBJ2-3; 15 bases line up with TRBD2. Per germline, CDR1 SGHNT and CDR2 YYREEE (reference sequence). The junction had 7 bases not matched to a gene; V was cut back by 3 bases and J by 2 bases. This CDR3 is 18 amino acids long.

This clone has only one observation. The chain's CDR3 is CASSQAMVPGDTQYF. For the CDR3, the DNA is TGCGCCAGCAGCCAAGCTATGGTCCCCGGAGATACGCAGTATTTT. The V gene is TRBV4-1, the J gene TRBJ2-3; D not certain. Deletions cut 1 base from V and 5 bases from J, with 13 bases between. From germline, CDR1 is MGHRA and CDR2 YSYEKL. The CDR3 is 15 residues long.